The clone carrying this T cell receptor (beta chain) was seen many times. Its cognate antigen is unknown. V was clipped by 0 bases and J by 5 bases, with 7 bases between them. There are 14 residues in the CDR3. Per germline, CDR1 LGHDT and CDR2 YNNKEL (reference sequence). The sample originates from a study of T-cell memory formation after mild COVID-19. Study results and limitations: That cross-reactive memory joined was suggested by some responding clones appearing in pre-infection memory. Contracting clones from day 15 to 85 had balanced CD4/CD8; later expanders favoured CD4+.

TCRdb reprocessed the 5' RACE reads via MiXCR and lists one record per CDR3 protein. The sample includes over 300,000 distinct CDR3 sequences, roughly 19% of them seen just once. Input material: PBMCs or a T cell subset sorted from them (not recorded which). This chain links TRBV3-1 with TRBJ2-2; the D gene is possibly TRBD2 (5 bases). This clonotype was sampled from a man aged 18 to 29 who had mild COVID-19 (a few samples of this study predate the infection). Cell type and time point are not known. Here the CDR3 reads CASSQDRGTGELFF. The CDR3 region has the DNA TGTGCCAGCAGCCAAGATCGAGGGACCGGGGAGCTGTTTTTT.